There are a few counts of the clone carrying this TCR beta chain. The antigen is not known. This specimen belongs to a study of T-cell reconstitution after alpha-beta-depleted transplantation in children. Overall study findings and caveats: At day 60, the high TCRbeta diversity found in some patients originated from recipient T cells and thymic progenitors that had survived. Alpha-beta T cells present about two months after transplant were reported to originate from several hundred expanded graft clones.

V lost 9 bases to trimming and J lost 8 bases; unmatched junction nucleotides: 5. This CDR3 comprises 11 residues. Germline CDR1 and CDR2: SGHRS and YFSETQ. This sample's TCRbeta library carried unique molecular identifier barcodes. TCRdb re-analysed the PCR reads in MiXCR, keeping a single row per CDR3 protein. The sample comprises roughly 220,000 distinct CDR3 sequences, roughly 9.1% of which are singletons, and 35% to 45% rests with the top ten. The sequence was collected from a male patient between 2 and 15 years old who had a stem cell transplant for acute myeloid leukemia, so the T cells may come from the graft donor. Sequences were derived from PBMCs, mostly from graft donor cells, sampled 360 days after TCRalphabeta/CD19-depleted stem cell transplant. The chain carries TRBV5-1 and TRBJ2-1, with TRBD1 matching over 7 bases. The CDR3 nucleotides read TGCGCCACCGGGGACAGCGATGAGCAGTTCTTC. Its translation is CATGDSDEQFF.